Below are 21 T cell receptor beta chains sequenced from a single sample in a study of blood T cell repertoires in COVID-19. Sequencing was performed with immunoSEQ multiplex PCR; in TCRdb, only in-frame clones are kept and a portion is missing. The sample holds roughly 400,000 clones, about 90% seen once. Sample: PBMCs or T cells enriched from blood (not recorded which). These receptors were taken from a woman under 40 who had recovered from COVID-19.

V and J are TRBV4-3 and TRBJ1-1; maybe TRBD1 (6 bases). CDR1 and CDR2 (germline): LGHNA, YSLEER. V was shortened by 2 bases and J by 1 base, with 11 bases between the two germline ends. The length of the CDR3 is 15 residues. The CDR3 reads CASSQPGQSNTEAFF. The DNA for the CDR3 is TGCGCCAGCAGCCAACCCGGACAGTCGAACACTGAAGCTTTCTTT.

V gene TRBV29-1 combines with J gene TRBJ1-2; 8 bases align to TRBD1. Germline assignment: CDR1 SQVTM and CDR2 ANQGSEA. Germline trimming cut 6 bases from V and 7 bases from J; bases unmatched to any gene: 16. The CDR3 is made up of 15 amino acids. The CDR3 region has the DNA TGCAGCGTCAGAAAGGTGCCGACAGGGGCTGGTGGCTACACCTTC. This codes for CSVRKVPTGAGGYTF.

The V and J genes are TRBV4-1 and TRBJ1-5; TRBD1 agrees at 11 bases. This CDR3 region has 20 residues. The germline V gene has CDR1 MGHRA and CDR2 YSYEKL. Trimming at V came to 0 bases and at J to 2 bases, leaving 12 bases not matched to a gene. The chain's CDR3 is CASSQDQTWTGGIGNQPQHF. The DNA of the CDR3 is TGCGCCAGCAGCCAAGATCAAACGTGGACAGGGGGCATTGGCAATCAGCCCCAGCATTTT.

In the case of this clone: This CDR3 is also generated by other DNA sequences in the sample. This rearrangement joins TRBV12-3 or TRBV12-4 to TRBJ2-7; TRBD1 might be the D (6 bases). V was cut by 2 bases and J by 3 bases, with 8 bases left in between. CDR3 length equals 13 residues. CDR3 sequence reads: CASSLLQGYEQYF. The CDR3 DNA sequence: TGTGCCAGCAGTTTACTACAGGGCTACGAGCAGTACTTC.

The chain uses TRBV7-2 and TRBJ2-7, with D possibly being TRBD2 (5 bases). The CDR3 sequence is 14 residues long. V lost 5 bases to trimming and J lost 3 bases, with 14 bases between them. Germline values: CDR1 SGHTA, CDR2 FQGNSA. The CDR3 loop is CASSPSLVIYEQYF. In DNA, the CDR3 is TGTGCCAGCAGCCCTAGCCTAGTTATCTACGAGCAGTACTTC.

The CDR3 protein is CASSSWTSGKYNEQFF. CDR3 nucleotides: TGTGCCAGCAGCTCGTGGACTAGCGGCAAATACAATGAGCAGTTCTTC. The V and J genes are TRBV11-2 and TRBJ2-1; 10 nucleotides agree with TRBD2. CDR3 length equals 16 residues. The germline V gene has CDR1 SGHAT and CDR2 FQNNGV. V was clipped by 4 bases and J by 4 bases; unmatched bases: 7.

This clone came up many times. The V and J genes are TRBV12-3 or TRBV12-4 and TRBJ2-1; the D is unclear. The V end was cut by 2 bases, the J end by 6 bases, with 8 bases between. This CDR3 region has 13 residues. The CDR3 loop is CASSLRFSNEQFF. In DNA form, the CDR3 reads TGTGCCAGCAGTTTACGGTTCTCCAATGAGCAGTTCTTC.

The CDR3 DNA follows: TGTGCCACCAATTCTAGCCCAAGAGAATACACCGGGGAGCTGTTTTTT. Its protein is CATNSSPREYTGELFF. The rearrangement joins TRBV9 to TRBJ2-2; tentative D call: TRBD2 (5 bases). The germline gives CDR1 SGDLS, CDR2 YYNGEE. The CDR3 runs to 16 residues. V lost 9 bases to trimming and J lost 3 bases, with 21 bases between them.

The chain has TRBV7-9 and TRBJ2-7; 7 bases are a match to TRBD1. The CDR3 length is 14 residues. V lost 4 bases to trimming and J lost 4 bases; unmatched junction nucleotides: 7. CDR1 is SEHNR, CDR2 FQNEAQ, per germline (reference sequence). CDR3 sequence: CASSSGTEYYEQYF. Here the CDR3 DNA reads TGTGCCAGCAGCTCGGGGACAGAGTATTACGAGCAGTACTTC.

The gene calls are TRBV10-3 and TRBJ1-5; a possible D gene is TRBD1 (6 bases). Trimming removed 2 bases at V and 0 bases at J, with 14 bases between. CDR1 and CDR2 (germline): ENHRY, SYGVKD. CDR3 length equals 17 residues. The CDR3 loop reads CAISERVVGHSNQPQHF. Written as DNA, the CDR3 is TGTGCCATCAGTGAGAGAGTCGTGGGACATAGCAATCAGCCCCAGCATTTT.

This clone occurred a few times. The genes are TRBV7-3 and TRBJ1-1; D may be TRBD1 (6 bases). The germline gives CDR1 SGHTA, CDR2 FQGTGA. The CDR3 contains 16 residues. The V end was cut by 2 bases, the J end by 1 base, with 14 bases between. CDR3 loop: CASSLWATGTNTEAFF. Here the CDR3 DNA reads TGTGCCAGCAGCTTATGGGCCACAGGGACGAACACTGAAGCTTTCTTT. Supplemented by reference TRBV7-3 and TRBJ1-1, the full variable domain reads GAGVSQTPSNKVTEKGKYVELRCDPISGHTALYWYRQSLGQGPEFLIYFQGTGAADDSGLPNDRFFAVRPEGSVSTLKIQRTERGDSAVYLCASSLWATGTNTEAFFGQGTRLTVV.

This chain links TRBV30 with TRBJ1-2, with 9 bases lining up with TRBD1. With V trimmed by 4 bases and J by 4 bases, 7 bases remained unmatched. CDR3 size: 14 residues. CDR1 and CDR2 from the germline V gene are GTSNPN and SVGIG (reference sequence). The CDR3 coding sequence is TGTGCCTGGACGACAGGGGGTTTTAGCTATGGCTACACCTTC. This codes for CAWTTGGFSYGYTF.

The rearrangement links TRBV28 to TRBJ1-1; D not certain. The CDR3 has 13 amino acids. Germline V gene sequence: CDR1 MDHEN, CDR2 SYDVKM. Trimming removed 5 bases at V and 0 bases at J, with 7 bases between. Here the CDR3 DNA reads TGTGCCAGCAGTGCACCAGTGAACACTGAAGCTTTCTTT. As protein: CASSAPVNTEAFF.

This chain uses TRBV7-3 with TRBJ2-5; unclear D gene. CDR3 length equals 13 residues. CDR1 is SGHTA, CDR2 FQGTGA, per germline. V was pared by 3 bases and J by 4 bases, with 9 bases between. CDR3 DNA sequence: TGTGCCAGCAGCTTCGAGAGGAGAGAGACCCAGTACTTC. Its protein is CASSFERRETQYF. Variable domain in full (rest from reference TRBV7-3 and TRBJ2-5): GAGVSQTPSNKVTEKGKYVELRCDPISGHTALYWYRQSLGQGPEFLIYFQGTGAADDSGLPNDRFFAVRPEGSVSTLKIQRTERGDSAVYLCASSFERRETQYFGPGTRLLVL.

The gene calls are TRBV7-2 and TRBJ2-2; no definite D call. CDR3 length equals 16 residues. Germline V gene data show CDR1 as SGHTA and CDR2 as FQGNSA. V shed 9 bases and J shed 0 bases, with 17 bases lying between them. The DNA for the CDR3 is TGTGCCAGGAGTTCCGCAGGCAGGTCGAACACCGGGGAGCTGTTTTTT. Translation gives CARSSAGRSNTGELFF.

Many counts were recorded for this clone. The chain employs TRBV7-2 and TRBJ1-1; 9 nucleotides line up with TRBD1. CDR1 SGHTA and CDR2 FQGNSA come from the germline V gene. The CDR3 consists of 15 residues. After removal of 4 bases from V and 6 bases from J, the junction contained 9 bases not matched to a gene. Here the CDR3 reads CASSSKPTGGSEAFF. The CDR3 DNA follows: TGTGCCAGCAGCTCCAAACCTACAGGGGGCTCTGAAGCTTTCTTT.

The rearrangement joins TRBV19 to TRBJ2-6; 7 bases line up with TRBD1. Germline V gene lookup returns CDR1 LNHDA and CDR2 SQIVND (reference sequence). Unmatched junction bases numbered 5, after V lost 5 bases and J lost 4 bases. The CDR3 length is 15 residues. The CDR3 region has the DNA TGTGCCAGTAGTCTACAGGGGCCGGGGGCCAACGTCCTGACTTTC. It encodes CASSLQGPGANVLTF.

The genes are TRBV3-1 (or the pseudogene TRBV3-2) and TRBJ1-2, with D maybe TRBD1 (5 bases). Germline CDR1 is LGHDT and CDR2 is YNNKEL (reference sequence). The CDR3 covers 18 residues. The V gene lost 4 bases and the J gene lost 8 bases, with 29 bases spanning the gap. The CDR3 sequence: CASSPFNWDYTPRGGYTF. CDR3 nucleotides: TGTGCCAGCAGCCCTTTCAATTGGGATTACACCCCGCGGGGCGGCTACACCTTC.

V usage is TRBV28 and J usage is TRBJ1-5; D is unclear. Trimming pared 2 bases from V and 4 bases from J, leaving 6 bases between. Looked up from germline, CDR1 is MDHEN and CDR2 is SYDVKM. The CDR3 is 13 amino acids. The CDR3 nucleotides read TGTGCCAGCAGTTTAATCGGGAATCAGCCCCAGCATTTT. Residues: CASSLIGNQPQHF.

The chain employs TRBV30 and TRBJ2-2; TRBD1 aligns across 8 bases. After removal of 4 bases from V and 1 base from J, the junction contained 14 bases not matched to a gene. This CDR3 is 18 amino acids long. Germline CDR1 and CDR2: GTSNPN and SVGIG (reference sequence). CDR3 in DNA: TGTGCCTGGATGGGCAGGGGGCGAGAAGTGGGGAACACCGGGGAGCTGTTTTTT. Its protein is CAWMGRGREVGNTGELFF.

The V and J genes are TRBV14 and TRBJ2-7, with D tentatively TRBD2 (5 bases). This CDR3 is 12 amino acids long. V dropped 6 bases and J dropped 2 bases, with 8 bases sitting between them. CDR1 and CDR2 from the germline V gene are SGHDN and FVKESK. The CDR3 loop reads CASRGGTYEQYF. In DNA, the CDR3 is TGTGCCAGCAGAGGAGGCACCTACGAGCAGTACTTC.